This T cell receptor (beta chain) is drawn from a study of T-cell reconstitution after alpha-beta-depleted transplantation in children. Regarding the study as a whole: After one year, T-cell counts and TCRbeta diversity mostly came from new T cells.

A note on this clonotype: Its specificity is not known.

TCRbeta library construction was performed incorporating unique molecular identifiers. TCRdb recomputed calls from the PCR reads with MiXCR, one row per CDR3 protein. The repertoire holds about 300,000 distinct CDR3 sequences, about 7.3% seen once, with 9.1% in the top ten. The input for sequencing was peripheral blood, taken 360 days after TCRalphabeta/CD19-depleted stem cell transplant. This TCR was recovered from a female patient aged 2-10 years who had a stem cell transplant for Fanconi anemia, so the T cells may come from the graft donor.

The CDR3 here is CASGNQGVTQYF. As DNA, the CDR3 is TGTGCCAGCGGAAACCAGGGGGTGACGCAGTATTTT. The chain is built from TRBV6-2 or TRBV6-3 and TRBJ2-3; 7 nucleotides match TRBD1. Trimming removed 8 bases from V and 9 bases from J; junction bases left unmatched: 8. The CDR3 totals 12 residues. The germline V gene encodes CDR1 MNHEY and CDR2 SVGEGT.